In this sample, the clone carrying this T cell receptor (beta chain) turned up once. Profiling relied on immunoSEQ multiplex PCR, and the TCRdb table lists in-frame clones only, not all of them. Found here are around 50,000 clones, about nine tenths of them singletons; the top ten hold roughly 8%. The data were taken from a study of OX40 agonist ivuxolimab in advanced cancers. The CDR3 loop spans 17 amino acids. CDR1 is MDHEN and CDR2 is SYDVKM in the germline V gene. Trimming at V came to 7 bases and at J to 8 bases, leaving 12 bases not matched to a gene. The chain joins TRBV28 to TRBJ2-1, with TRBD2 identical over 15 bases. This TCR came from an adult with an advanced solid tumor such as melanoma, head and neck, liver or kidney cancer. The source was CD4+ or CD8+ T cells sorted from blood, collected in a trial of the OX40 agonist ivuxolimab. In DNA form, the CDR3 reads TGTGCCAGCACCTTCCGGACTAGCGGGAGGGCCAGGGATGAGCAGTTCTTC. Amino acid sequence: CASTFRTSGRARDEQFF.